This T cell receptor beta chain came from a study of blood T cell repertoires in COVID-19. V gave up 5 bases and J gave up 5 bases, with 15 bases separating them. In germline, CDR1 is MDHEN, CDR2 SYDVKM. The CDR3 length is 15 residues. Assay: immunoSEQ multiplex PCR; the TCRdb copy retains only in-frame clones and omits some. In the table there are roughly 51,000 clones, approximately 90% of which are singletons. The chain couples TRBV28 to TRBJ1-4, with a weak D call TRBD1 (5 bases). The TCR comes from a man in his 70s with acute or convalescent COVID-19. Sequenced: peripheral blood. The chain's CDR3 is CASSPSGSGNEKLFF. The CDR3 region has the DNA TGTGCCAGCAGTCCCTCAGGGTCGGGCAATGAAAAACTGTTTTTT. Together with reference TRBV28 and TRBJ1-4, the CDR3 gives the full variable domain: DVKVTQSSRYLVKRTGEKVFLECVQDMDHENMFWYRQDPGLGLRLIYFSYDVKMKEKGDIPEGYSVSREKKERFSLILESASTNQTSMYLCASSPSGSGNEKLFFGSGTQLSVL.